The subject of this entry is one T cell receptor beta chain. As yet, its antigen is unknown. The isolated RNA, all of it, was reverse transcribed, so expressed TCRB transcripts were what got sequenced. The protocol was immunoSEQ multiplex PCR, while the TCRdb copy is restricted to in-frame clones and leaves out a portion. This sample yields roughly 230,000 clones, of which 11% are seen a single time; about 0.018% belongs to the top ten. These data originate in a study of beta chain features in type 1 diabetes. Study conclusions and caveats: Researchers report that Type 1 diabetes patients had moderately but significantly shorter TCRB CDR3s across all four CD4+ subsets.

The sequence was obtained from a man under 40 with type 1 diabetes. The sample taken for sequencing was naive CD4+ T cells from blood.

The CDR3 sequence is CASSSSYSVYNEQFF. CDR3 in DNA: TGTGCCAGCAGTTCCTCATATTCGGTCTACAATGAGCAGTTCTTC. The chain combines TRBV5-4 with TRBJ2-1; D remains ambiguous. CDR3 length: 15 amino acids. The germline gives CDR1 SGHNT, CDR2 YYREEE (reference sequence). Trimming pared 5 bases from V and 3 bases from J, leaving 15 bases between.